This T cell receptor beta chain comes out of a study of shared clonotypes between healthy human individuals (TCRdb year 2020). General notes on the study: The cohort included three men and a couple of women between 18 and 49 years of age. Each donor's leukapheresis produced roughly between roughly 0.85 and 9.5 billion PBMCs. To increase sequencing depth and limit assay-specific biases, different laboratories used diverse techniques to prepare libraries and sequence TCR repertoires. For each donor, CD4 naive and CD4 memory were each given three plates, CD8 naive was given two plates, and CD8 memory was given one plate. Blood TCR repertoires of 5 or 6 healthy adults were deeply sequenced to estimate repertoire size and the extent of clonotype sharing between individuals. The full study reports these points: Naive subsets generally had larger estimated clonotype richness than memory subsets did. Because the study included a small number of donors, the genetic and exposure-history diversity represented was limited. Pairwise subsampling led to the expectation that sequencing depth would affect the degree of clonotype sharing among donors. Only blood was sampled, and tissue TCR repertoires likely differ from those in blood. Approximately 5% of naive CD4, 3.5% of naive CD8, 2.3% of memory CD4, and more than 0.35% of memory CD8 clonotypes were shared across a few donors. Compared with non-shared clonotypes, clonotypes shared by all four sorted-subset donors had higher generation probabilities. Even with the large sequencing depth, rarefaction of the sorted-subset datasets indicated that sequencing was incomplete.

TCR CDR3 regions were amplified from genomic DNA by multiplex PCR using the deep immunoSEQ assay. Genomic DNA extracted from each cell subset was distributed evenly over all wells of several immunoSEQ 96-well plates, and each plate served as one replicate. For sorted subsets, approximately 0.2 ug of genomic DNA, equivalent to 25,000 to 35,000 T cell genomes, went into each replicate PCR. Purified libraries were quantified with a Qubit 3.0 fluorometer, sized on a Bioanalyzer 2100, and re-quantified with the KAPA Library Quantification kit. A separate single-read 150-cycle Illumina NextSeq 550 flow cell was used to sequence each immunoSEQ 96-well plate. In the original analysis: Because the immunoSEQ output included only junctional sequences and no quality scores, the filtering could not be the same as the filtering used for full-length reads. Sequences were annotated with PyIR, a Python wrapper for IgBLAST v1.9, and V/J genes and CDR3 were assigned using IMGT germline references. Reads with weak V/J assignments (E-value above 1e-6), missing CDR3, stop codons, out-of-frame junctions, or ambiguous translated residues were removed. A V3J clonotype was defined by an identical inferred V gene, J gene, and CDR3 amino acid sequence. To compute the percentage overlap between repertoires, the number of shared unique clonotypes was divided by the size of the smaller repertoire. Richness of each repertoire was evaluated using RTK rarefaction, the Chao1 estimator, and Recon v2.1 estimates of unobserved clonotypes. Generation probabilities for all TCRbeta clonotypes obtained by the gDNA method from a handful of donors were computed using OLGA. TCRdb retrieved this table from immuneACCESS and kept in-frame rearrangements only. Not all clones are present; in checked studies, unresolved V genes account for under half, and no reason is known for the remainder. That table gives V, J and clone size, and the DNA gave D and trimming. Counted in this sample were around 350,000 clones; over 70% of them appeared once. The leading ten clones occupy 8.5% to 12% of the sample.

Worth noting for this clone: Its antigen is currently not known. No much larger clone exists at a distance of one base, and base qualities are not known.

The donors were healthy, HIV-negative adults who had no recently reported acute infections or vaccinations. All donors were Caucasian adults living in Nashville, Tennessee, USA. CD4+ T cells were enriched by magnetic negative selection; naive cells were then positively selected on CD45RA, and the negative fraction formed the memory subset. Blood was obtained by leukapheresis, after which PBMCs were separated by Ficoll-Histopaque density gradient centrifugation and cryopreserved in liquid nitrogen vapor phase. Analytical flow cytometry was used to check the purity and quantity of every magnetically sorted T cell population. Each sorted fraction had its genomic DNA isolated and then quantified by UV absorbance on a Nanodrop 2000c. The sequenced material came from memory CD4+ T cells sorted from blood. The meaning of the sample's cell subset or site label: CD45RA-negative fraction. This TCR derives from a man aged 30 to 45 in good health.

At the DNA level, the sequence is TGTGCCAGCAGACAGGGGGCCCGGGAGACCCAGTACTTC. This is translated as CASRQGARETQYF. The rearranged chain carries TRBV5-4 and TRBJ2-5, with 9 junctional bases fitting TRBD1. At the junction V is shortened by 5 bases and J by 5 bases; bases outside the gene matches: 4. The CDR3 measures 13 amino acids from cysteine to phenylalanine. The DNA shown is the 39-base CDR3, in frame from base 1. CDR1 and CDR2 are drawn from the germline V gene (reference sequence): SGHNT, YYREEE.